This T cell receptor (beta chain) was captured in a study of blood T cell repertoires in COVID-19. On the study more broadly: Samples came from the United States, Italy and Spain, spanning acute and convalescent COVID-19.

Method: immunoSEQ multiplex PCR; TCRdb's copy keeps in-frame clones and lacks some. The data hold 210,000 or so clones, with 85% to 90% observed a single time. This CDR3 comprises 14 residues. With 3 bases clipped from V and 3 bases from J, the junction kept 4 bases outside the gene matches. Germline CDR1 and CDR2: DFQATT and SNEGSKA (reference sequence). This TCR was recovered from a man in his late teens or twenties with active or convalescent COVID-19. The gene calls are TRBV20-1 and TRBJ1-4; 7 bases are a match to TRBD1. Sequences were obtained from peripheral blood. The CDR3 reads CSASRGQSNEKLFF. CDR3 in DNA: TGCAGTGCTAGTAGGGGACAGTCTAATGAAAAACTGTTTTTT.